These T cell receptor beta chains were read from a single sample in a study of blood T cell repertoires in COVID-19. Measured with immunoSEQ multiplex PCR; TCRdb has only the in-frame clones, and not every one. The sample contains 100,000 to 150,000 clones, almost 85% of which appear only once. The material sequenced was peripheral blood. The source of these receptors is a man in his sixties with acute or convalescent COVID-19. Each CDR3 is given with its conserved first and last residue. A D gene is named only where the DNA matches it firmly. Not every row has a clone size; where given, it reads once, few, many or a size class.

J gene	clone size	V gene	D gene	CDR3 protein	CDR3 DNA
TRBJ2-5	NA	TRBV30	TRBD2	CAWSVKGLAGGKETQYF	TGTGCCTGGAGTGTCAAGGGGCTAGCGGGAGGGAAAGAGACCCAGTACTTC
TRBJ1-1	NA	TRBV9	NA	CASSVDQRRNTEAFF	TGTGCCAGCAGCGTAGACCAACGGAGGAACACTGAAGCTTTCTTT
TRBJ2-7	NA	TRBV7-8	NA	CASSPQGIHEQYF	TGTGCCAGCAGCCCGCAGGGGATCCACGAGCAGTACTTC
TRBJ2-5	NA	TRBV27	NA	CASSSGPGHPYQETQYF	TGTGCCAGCAGTTCAGGACCGGGACACCCGTACCAAGAGACCCAGTACTTC
TRBJ2-5	NA	TRBV28	NA	CASSFRGAETQYF	TGTGCCAGCAGTTTCCGCGGGGCAGAGACCCAGTACTTC
TRBJ1-2	many	TRBV6-6	NA	CASSTSRLVNYGYTF	TGTGCCAGCAGCACGTCCAGGCTCGTTAACTATGGCTACACCTTC
TRBJ1-1	NA	TRBV6-5	NA	CASSYSTTNTEAFF	TGTGCCAGCAGTTACTCGACAACGAACACTGAAGCTTTCTTT
TRBJ1-1	NA	TRBV7-2	NA	CASSLAPQGFNTEAFF	TGTGCCAGCAGCTTAGCCCCCCAGGGATTTAACACTGAAGCTTTCTTT
TRBJ1-1	NA	TRBV19	NA	CASIEGGRPNTEAFF	TGTGCCAGTATCGAGGGTGGCAGGCCGAACACTGAAGCTTTCTTT
TRBJ1-2	once	TRBV6-5	NA	CASSYDRNYGYTF	TGTGCCAGCAGTTACGACAGAAATTATGGCTACACCTTC
TRBJ1-2	NA	TRBV9	NA	CASSVDRGTYGYTF	TGTGCCAGCAGCGTAGATCGGGGTACCTATGGCTACACCTTC
TRBJ1-5	NA	TRBV28	TRBD1	CASSFDRGRSQPQHF	TGTGCCAGCAGTTTCGACAGGGGGAGGTCTCAGCCCCAGCATTTT
TRBJ2-1	few	TRBV7-2	TRBD2	CASSLSPSGGATEQFF	TGTGCCAGCAGCCTCAGCCCTAGCGGGGGGGCCACTGAGCAGTTCTTC
TRBJ1-2	NA	TRBV19	TRBD1	CASTSPADRARVYGYTF	TGTGCCAGTACCTCACCCGCGGACAGGGCGCGGGTGTATGGCTACACCTTC
TRBJ1-6	NA	TRBV5-1	NA	CASTGKDNSPLHF	TGCGCCAGCACAGGAAAAGACAATTCACCCCTCCACTTT
TRBJ2-5	NA	TRBV5-5	NA	CASRSGGDGETQYF	TGTGCCAGCAGATCTGGCGGGGATGGGGAGACCCAGTACTTC
TRBJ2-2	NA	TRBV5-4	NA	CASSLKQGNTGELFF	TGTGCCAGCAGCTTGAAACAGGGTAACACCGGGGAGCTGTTTTTT
TRBJ1-3	NA	TRBV29-1	TRBD1	CSVIGGQGAAGNTIYF	TGCAGCGTTATAGGGGGACAGGGGGCCGCTGGAAACACCATATATTTT
TRBJ1-2	NA	TRBV29-1	NA	CSVQIARGYTF	TGCAGCGTGCAAATAGCGCGGGGCTACACCTTC
TRBJ1-4	few	TRBV7-9	TRBD1	CASRGTGVEKLFF	TGTGCCAGCAGGGGGACAGGGGTTGAAAAACTGTTTTTT
TRBJ1-2	NA	TRBV5-1	NA	CASRADIGGANYGYTF	TGCGCCAGCAGGGCCGACATTGGAGGGGCGAACTATGGCTACACCTTC
TRBJ2-3	few	TRBV11-2	NA	CASSLGLQGGSTDTQYF	TGTGCCAGCAGCTTGGGCCTCCAGGGGGGCTCCACAGATACGCAGTATTTT
TRBJ1-2	NA	TRBV14	NA	CASSLQGGYGYTF	TGTGCCAGCAGCCTCCAGGGTGGCTATGGCTACACCTTC
TRBJ1-5	NA	TRBV9	TRBD1	CASSVSPDRDQPQHF	TGTGCCAGCAGCGTAAGCCCGGACAGGGATCAGCCCCAGCATTTT
TRBJ2-2	NA	TRBV19	NA	CASAQGIAGELFF	TGTGCCAGTGCTCAGGGAATCGCCGGGGAGCTGTTTTTT
TRBJ2-7	NA	TRBV5-8	NA	CASSLNGGYPGEQYF	TGTGCCAGCAGCTTGAACGGGGGTTACCCAGGCGAGCAGTACTTC
TRBJ2-7	NA	TRBV5-1	TRBD1	CASTGQGNYEQYF	TGCGCCAGTACCGGACAGGGGAATTACGAGCAGTACTTC